A selection of T cell receptor beta chains follows, all from one sample in a study of early T cells in non-severe SARS-CoV-2 infection. TCRdb itself ran the 5' RACE reads through MiXCR, one entry per CDR3 protein. The sample records more than 45,000 distinct CDR3 sequences, 7.7% being singletons. Material: whole blood. Source of these receptors: an adult who was a healthcare worker with PCR-confirmed SARS-CoV-2 infection or an uninfected control (not recorded which). Each CDR3 is given with its conserved first and last residue. The D gene is left open where the match is weak. The listing skips clone size in some rows; elsewhere it reads once, few, many or a size class.

few,TRBV6-2/TRBV6-3,TRBD2,TRBJ2-1,TGTGCCAGCAGTGATAGCGGGAGGGGGCACAATGAGCAGTTCTTC,CASSDSGRGHNEQFF
many,TRBV18,-,TRBJ2-1,TGTGCCAGCTCATCAACCAACCGTAATGAGCAGTTCTTC,CASSSTNRNEQFF
few,TRBV29-1,TRBD1,TRBJ2-3,TGCAGCGTTGAGACAGGGGAAAACACAGATACGCAGTATTTT,CSVETGENTDTQYF
-,TRBV20-1,-,TRBJ2-2,TGCAGTGCTAGAGAGGGGGCCTTGGCGACCGGGGAGCTGTTTTTT,CSAREGALATGELFF
-,TRBV5-1,TRBD1,TRBJ2-7,TGCGCCAGCAGCCAGGGACAGGGACTATCCTACGAGCAGTACTTC,CASSQGQGLSYEQYF
many,TRBV18,-,TRBJ1-2,TGTGCCAGCTCACCACGCACACCCGCGCATGGCTACACCTTC,CASSPRTPAHGYTF
few,TRBV18,TRBD2,TRBJ2-1,TGTGCCAGCTCACGCCGGACTAGCAGCCACAATGAGCAGTTCTTC,CASSRRTSSHNEQFF
-,TRBV7-9,-,TRBJ2-7,TGTGCCAGCAGCCCTAGTAGCCTTAACAGGGCCGCCGAGCAGTACTTC,CASSPSSLNRAAEQYF
medium-sized,TRBV5-4,-,TRBJ2-7,TGTGCCAGCAGCGGGGGGCCCTACGAGCAGTACTTC,CASSGGPYEQYF
few,TRBV12-3/TRBV12-4,-,TRBJ2-1,TGTGCCAGCAGACCCACGCTGGATAATGAGCAGTTCTTC,CASRPTLDNEQFF
many,TRBV15,-,TRBJ1-2,TGTGCCACCAGCAGAGAGCTTCGTTCTTCCTATGGCTACACCTTC,CATSRELRSSYGYTF
many,TRBV7-9,-,TRBJ2-7,TGTGCCAGCAGCTTAGCGTCGACCGACTGGGAGCAGTACTTC,CASSLASTDWEQYF
few,TRBV28,-,TRBJ2-7,TGTGCCAGCAGTTCCCCGGGACATACCTACGAGCAGTACTTC,CASSSPGHTYEQYF